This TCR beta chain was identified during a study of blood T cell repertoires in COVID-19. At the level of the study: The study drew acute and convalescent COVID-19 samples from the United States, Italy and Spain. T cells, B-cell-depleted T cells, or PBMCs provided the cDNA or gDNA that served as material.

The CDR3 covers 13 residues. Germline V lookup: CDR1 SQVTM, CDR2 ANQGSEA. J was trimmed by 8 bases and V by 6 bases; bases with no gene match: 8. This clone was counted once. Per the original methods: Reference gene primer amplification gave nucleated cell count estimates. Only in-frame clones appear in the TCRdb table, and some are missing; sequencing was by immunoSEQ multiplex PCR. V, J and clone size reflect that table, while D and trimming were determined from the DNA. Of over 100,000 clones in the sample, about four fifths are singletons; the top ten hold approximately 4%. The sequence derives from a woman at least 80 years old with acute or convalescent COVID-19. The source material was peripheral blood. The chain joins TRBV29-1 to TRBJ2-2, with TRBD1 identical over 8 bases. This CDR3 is CSVRIQGAGELFF. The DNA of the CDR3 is TGCAGCGTCAGAATTCAGGGGGCTGGGGAGCTGTTTTTT.